This entry describes one T cell receptor beta chain. Its antigen remains unknown. This sample stems from a study of identical twins. Study-wide results and limits: Twin sharing of out-of-frame TCR alpha was underestimated by models in monozygotic pairs.

With no exceptions, donors were healthy Caucasians. TCRdb re-called the 5' RACE reads through MiXCR, storing one row per CDR3 protein. This table holds around 1.7 million distinct CDR3 sequences, about 31% found once. Specimen: cord blood. This receptor was obtained from a newborn girl in good health.

The CDR3 coding sequence is TGTGCCAGCATAAGGTCAGCCAAAAACATTCAGTACTTC. The encoded protein is CASIRSAKNIQYF. The V call is TRBV2, the J call TRBJ2-4; D is undetermined. The CDR3 has 13 amino acids. Germline CDR1 reads SNHLY; CDR2 reads FYNNEI. The germline V and J ends were trimmed by 7 bases and 0 bases, with 7 bases remaining between them.